Described below is a single TCR beta chain sequence and its context. Libraries were prepared by immunoSEQ multiplex PCR; TCRdb keeps only in-frame clonotypes and omits some of them. The sample yields around 8,000 clones, roughly 71% seen once. The sample originates from a study of neoadjuvant anti-PD-1 for oral cavity cancer. Sample time point: after neoadjuvant nivolumab, at surgical resection. Patients had HPV-negative, locally advanced oral cavity squamous cell carcinoma. The source is a person between 40 and 79 years old with oral cavity squamous cell carcinoma. Specimen: PBMCs, collected after nivolumab (anti-PD-1) treatment.

The chain's CDR3 is CASSIDRTNSPLHF. In DNA, the CDR3 is TGTGCCAGCAGCATAGACAGGACGAATTCACCCCTCCACTTT. The chain combines TRBV5-4 with TRBJ1-6, with D perhaps matching TRBD1 (6 bases). Trimming shortened V by 4 bases and J by 7 bases, and 12 bases separated the two germline ends. Germline V gene data show CDR1 as SGHNT and CDR2 as YYREEE (reference sequence). The CDR3 sequence is 14 residues long.